This T cell receptor (beta chain) derives from a study of CXCR3-negative and CXCR3-positive naive CD8 T cells. Study results and caveats: Naive cells positive for CXCR3 carried more hydrophobic TRB CDR3s than CXCR3-negative ones. Most assays used freshly isolated PBMCs, as cryopreservation partially reduced CXCR3. TCR strength was inferred from TRB CDR3 properties, while surface CD5 was comparable between naive subsets. TRBV-TRBJ usage was alike in naive CXCR3-negative and CXCR3-positive cells but differed in memory cells.

A word on this clonotype: What it binds is not known.

UMI-labeled TRB cDNA libraries were prepared by 5' RACE. TCRdb reprocessed the 5' RACE reads and stores each CDR3 protein as one record, lacking DNA. Its listing shows approximately 100,000 distinct CDR3 sequences. Sequenced: naive CXCR3+ CD8+ T cells from blood. Subset defined: CD45RO-CCR7+CD27+CD95- naive CD8+ T cells expressing CXCR3 (TNR3+). The receptor was isolated from a human donor in good health. Some clones in this sample may be carry-over from other donors' samples.

CDR3 region: CASSNTFLGYEQYF. The gene calls are TRBV28 and TRBJ2-7. Germline V lookup: CDR1 MDHEN, CDR2 SYDVKM. This CDR3 contains 14 residues.